This T cell receptor (beta chain) was retrieved from a study of blood T cell repertoires in COVID-19. Sequencing was performed with immunoSEQ multiplex PCR; in TCRdb, only in-frame clones are kept and a portion is missing. The sample carries about 430,000 clones, about 88% recorded once. CDR1 and CDR2 (germline): MDHEN, SYDVKM. J was trimmed by 4 bases and V by 4 bases; bases with no gene match: 2. The CDR3 sequence is 14 residues long. The chain uses TRBV28 and TRBJ1-5; 9 positions match TRBD1. The clonotype was recovered from a woman under 30 who had been exposed to COVID-19. The sample comprised PBMCs or T cells enriched from blood (not recorded which). The CDR3 sequence is CASSWGQGNQPQHF. The CDR3 coding sequence is TGTGCCAGCAGTTGGGGACAGGGAAATCAGCCCCAGCATTTT.